This record concerns one T cell receptor beta chain sequence. The antigen is unknown. This may stem from a read error, because a much larger clone lies one nucleotide away. Trimming removed 3 bases from V and 0 bases from J, with 12 bases in between. CDR3 length: 15 residues. For TCR beta, libraries came from iRepertoire HTBI primers and Arm-PCR of CDR3 regions. TCRdb used MiXCR to reprocess the multiplex PCR reads, holding one entry per CDR3 protein. The profile covers hundreds of thousands of distinct CDR3 sequences, with about 14% appearing a single time and approximately 9.3% taken by the ten largest. These data are taken from a study of regulatory T cells in long-lasting Graves disease. Overall study context: Less than 3 months of antithyroid drugs had been taken by newly diagnosed Graves' patients.

Study-wide results and caveats: New patients shared 950 to 1,000 public clonotypes, fewer than the roughly 2,600 shared by persistent patients.

Time point defined: newly diagnosed GD, antithyroid drugs for less than 3 months. PBMC RNA was the source of the TCR library. This sample was shared with a second study, whose subject was T cells in Graves' hyperthyroidism and ophthalmopathy. That paper states: Carried out on the TCR CDR3, a first-round RT-PCR used the HTBI primer set.

This TCR came from a young man with Graves disease. V and J are TRBV12-3 or TRBV12-4 and TRBJ2-7; possibly TRBD2 for D (5 bases). The sample here was peripheral blood mononuclear cells (PBMCs), taken at new diagnosis, from a patient treated with antithyroid drugs. CDR3 amino acids: CASSFRTLSSYEQYF. In nucleotides, the CDR3 is TGTGCCAGCAGTTTTAGGACTCTAAGCTCCTACGAGCAGTACTTC.